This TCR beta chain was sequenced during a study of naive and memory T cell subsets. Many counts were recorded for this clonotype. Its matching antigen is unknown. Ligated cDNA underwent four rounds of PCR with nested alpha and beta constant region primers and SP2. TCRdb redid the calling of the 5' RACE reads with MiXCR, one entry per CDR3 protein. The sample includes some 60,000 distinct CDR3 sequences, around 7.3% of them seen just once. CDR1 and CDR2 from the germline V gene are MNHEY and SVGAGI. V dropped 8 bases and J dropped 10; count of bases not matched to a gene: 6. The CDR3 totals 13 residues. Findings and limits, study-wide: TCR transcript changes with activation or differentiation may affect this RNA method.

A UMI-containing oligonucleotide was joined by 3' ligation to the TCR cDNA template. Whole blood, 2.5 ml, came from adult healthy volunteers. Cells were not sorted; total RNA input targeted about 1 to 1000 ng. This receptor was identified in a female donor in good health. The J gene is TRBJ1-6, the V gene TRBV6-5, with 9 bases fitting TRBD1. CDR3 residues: CASGGTGISPLHF. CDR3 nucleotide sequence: TGTGCCAGCGGCGGGACAGGGATCTCACCCCTCCACTTT.